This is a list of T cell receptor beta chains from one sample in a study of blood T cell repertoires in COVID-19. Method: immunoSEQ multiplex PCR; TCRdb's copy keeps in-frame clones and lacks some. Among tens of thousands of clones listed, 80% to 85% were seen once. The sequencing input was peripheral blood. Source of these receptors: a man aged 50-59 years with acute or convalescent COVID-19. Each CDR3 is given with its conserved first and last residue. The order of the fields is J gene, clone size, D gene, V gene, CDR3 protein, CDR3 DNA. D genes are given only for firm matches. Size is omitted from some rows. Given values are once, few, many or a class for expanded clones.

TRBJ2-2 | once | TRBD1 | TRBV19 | CASSATGGDTGELFF | TGTGCCAGTAGTGCAACAGGGGGTGACACCGGGGAGCTGTTTTTT
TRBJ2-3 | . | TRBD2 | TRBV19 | CASSPPGLAGGTDTQYF | TGTGCCAGTAGTCCCCCGGGACTAGCGGGGGGCACAGATACGCAGTATTTT
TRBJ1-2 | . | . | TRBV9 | CASSGGLPGYGYTF | TGTGCCAGCAGCGGGGGGCTGCCGGGCTATGGCTACACCTTC
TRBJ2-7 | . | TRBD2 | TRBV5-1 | CASSLAGTSGYEQYF | TGCGCCAGCAGCTTGGCCGGGACTAGCGGGTACGAGCAGTACTTC
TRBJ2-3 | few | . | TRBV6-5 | CASSYRNRATDTQYF | TGTGCCAGCAGTTACAGGAACAGGGCGACAGATACGCAGTATTTT
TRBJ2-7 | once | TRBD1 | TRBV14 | CASSQDLGQSYEQYF | TGTGCCAGCAGCCAAGACTTGGGACAGAGTTACGAGCAGTACTTC
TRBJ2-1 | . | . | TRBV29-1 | CSVSLLVNEQFF | TGCAGCGTTTCCTTACTAGTTAATGAGCAGTTCTTC
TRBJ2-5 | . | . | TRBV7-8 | CASSLAGWAAGETQYF | TGTGCCAGCAGCTTGGCCGGGTGGGCCGCGGGGGAGACCCAGTACTTC
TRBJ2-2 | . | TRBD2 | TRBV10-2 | CAFRLAGMNTGELFF | TGCGCCTTCCGACTAGCGGGGATGAACACCGGGGAGCTGTTTTTT
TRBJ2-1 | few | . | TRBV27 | CASSPDSPSYNEQFF | TGTGCCAGCAGTCCGGACAGTCCCTCCTACAATGAGCAGTTCTTC
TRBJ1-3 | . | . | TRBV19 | CATGGSSGNTIYF | TGTGCCACCGGCGGGAGCTCTGGAAACACCATATATTTT
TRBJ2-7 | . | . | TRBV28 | CASSLYEQYF | TGTGCCAGCAGTCTTTACGAGCAGTACTTC
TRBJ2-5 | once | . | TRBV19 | CASSRNRAGETQYF | TGTGCCAGTAGTAGGAACCGGGCGGGAGAGACCCAGTACTTC
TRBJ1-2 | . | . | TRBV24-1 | CATSPLLGGVKCYGYTF | TGTGCCACCAGTCCCTTGTTGGGAGGTGTAAAGTGTTATGGCTACACCTTC
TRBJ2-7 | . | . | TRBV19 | CASSTTGGRYEQYF | TGTGCCAGTAGTACCACTGGGGGGAGATACGAGCAGTACTTC
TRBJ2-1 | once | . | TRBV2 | CASSLSSGDYNEQFF | TGTGCCAGCAGTTTAAGTTCAGGGGATTACAATGAGCAGTTCTTC
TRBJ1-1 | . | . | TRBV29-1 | CSVEPGNTEAFF | TGCAGCGTTGAGCCGGGGAACACTGAAGCTTTCTTT
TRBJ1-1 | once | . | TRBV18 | CASYGGPGNTEAFF | TGTGCCAGCTACGGGGGTCCGGGGAACACTGAAGCTTTCTTT
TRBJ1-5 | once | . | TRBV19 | CASSIEAVNQPQHF | TGTGCCAGTAGTATAGAGGCAGTCAATCAGCCCCAGCATTTT